The 14 T cell receptor delta chains in this list originate from one sample, sequenced in a study of gamma-delta chains in newborns, infants, children. TCRdb re-analyzed the reads via CATT. The sample lists thousands of delta-chain clones, about 1.9% occurring once. Material: blood. The receptors shown here come from a child who was a newborn, infant or young child, either healthy, febrile or measles-vaccinated (not recorded which).

By sample fraction, this clone is medium-sized (0.01 to 0.1%). Distinct nucleotide sequences in the sample also encode this CDR3. This sequence joins TRAV29/DV5 and TRDJ1, with 7 bases matching TRDD3. The ends lost 1 base at V and 0 bases at J; junction bases unmatched: 18. Per the germline V gene, CDR1 is NSMFDY and CDR2 is ISSIKDK. The CDR3 contains 19 residues. CDR3 coding DNA: TGTGCAGCAAGCTCCATCCTATATCCCATACTGGGGTACACCGATAAACTCATCTTT. It encodes CAASSILYPILGYTDKLIF.

This clone has a handful of counts. A much bigger clone sits one base away, suggesting this may be a read error. This CDR3 is also generated by other DNA sequences in the sample. The chain uses TRDV2 and TRDJ3, with 8 positions matching TRDD3. Per germline, CDR1 GEAIGNYY and CDR2 EKD. The CDR3 covers 18 residues. CDR3 region: CACDTGGYLSWDTRQMFF. In DNA, the CDR3 is TGTGCCTGTGATACTGGGGGTTACCTCTCCTGGGACACTCGACAGATGTTTTTC.

Judged by abundance, this clone is medium-sized. The rearrangement joins TRDV2 to TRDJ3, with 9 bases that match TRDD3. V shed 0 bases, J shed 0 bases, and the junction held 11 bases outside the gene matches. CDR3 length equals 21 residues. Germline V gene sequence: CDR1 GEAIGNYY, CDR2 EKD. The CDR3 is CACDTEGLGIRSSWDTRQMFF. The DNA for the CDR3 is TGTGCCTGTGACACCGAAGGACTGGGGATACGCAGCTCCTGGGACACCCGACAGATGTTTTTC.

As concerns this clone: TCRdb assigns this DNA the protein of a much larger clone, which departs from its translation at residue 14; this likely reflects a read error, and the protein shown comes from translating the DNA. This chain's CDR3 is CACDTVLGIRSWDARQMFF. DNA of the CDR3: TGTGCCTGTGACACCGTACTGGGGATACGCTCCTGGGACGCCCGACAGATGTTTTTC. The chain is built from TRDV2 and TRDJ3; 9 bases are a match to TRDD3. The CDR3 extends over 19 amino acids. The germline V gene has CDR1 GEAIGNYY and CDR2 EKD.

With regard to this clone: The amino acid sequence in TCRdb belongs to a much larger clone and departs from this DNA's translation at residue 15, likely a sequencing read error; the sequence shown is translated from the DNA. The CDR3 region is CACDTLGDTNTDKLTF. The CDR3 DNA reads as TGTGCCTGTGACACGTTGGGGGATACGAACACCGATAAACTCACCTTT. This chain connects TRDV2 to TRDJ1, with 11 bases that match TRDD3. Germline V gene data show CDR1 as GEAIGNYY and CDR2 as EKD. This CDR3 has 16 amino acids.

This clone appeared a few times. Since a far larger clone is one base different, this is likely a read error. The same CDR3 can be traced to other DNA sequences in this sample. The chain uses TRDV2 and TRDJ1; TRDD3 matches 8 bases. CDR3 length: 13 amino acids. The V and J ends lost 7 bases and 1 base, in that order; junction bases with no gene match: 4. The germline V gene has CDR1 GEAIGNYY and CDR2 EKD. CDR3 nucleotide sequence: TGTGCCTGCGACGGGATACGCACCGATAAACTCATCTTT. Amino acids: CACDGIRTDKLIF.

This clone appeared many times. A read error likely explains this, since a far larger clone differs by one base. The rearrangement uses TRDV2 and TRDJ2; 10 bases align to TRDD3. This CDR3 has 14 amino acids. Germline assignment: CDR1 GEAIGNYY and CDR2 EKD. Trimming took 2 bases from V and 6 from J; bases not matched to a gene: 2. In nucleotides, the CDR3 is TGTGCCTGTGACATACTGGGGGATGCAGCACAACTCTTCTTT. Translated, it gives CACDILGDAAQLFF.

Regarding this clone: Given a much more abundant clone one base away, this may be a read error. CDR3 sequence reads: CACDFILGDTKWDTRQTFF. The CDR3 nucleotides read TGTGCCTGTGACTTCATACTGGGGGATACGAAGTGGGACACCCGACAGACGTTTTTC. The gene calls are TRDV2 and TRDJ3, with 13 bases lining up with TRDD3. CDR3 length: 19 amino acids. Germline CDR1 and CDR2: GEAIGNYY and EKD.

This clone is medium-sized within its sample. This chain joins TRDV2 and TRDJ3; 11 nucleotides line up with TRDD3. This CDR3 contains 19 residues. V lost 0 bases, J lost 0 bases, and 3 bases stayed unmatched. CDR1 and CDR2 from the germline V gene are GEAIGNYY and EKD. The CDR3 loop reads CACDTYWGISSWDTRQMFF. CDR3 coding DNA: TGTGCCTGTGACACCTACTGGGGGATAAGCTCCTGGGACACCCGACAGATGTTTTTC.

Turning to this clone: TCRdb records a much larger clone's protein for this DNA, with a difference at residue 11 that likely arises from a read error; the protein given is the translation of the DNA. The identical CDR3 is also encoded by other nucleotide sequences in the sample. The chain employs TRDV2 and TRDJ3; TRDD3 might be the D (6 bases). This CDR3 is built from 18 residues. Trimming removed 0 bases from V and 5 bases from J, with 16 bases in between. Per germline, CDR1 GEAIGNYY and CDR2 EKD. The CDR3 protein is CACDTVGDSSRDTRQMFF. The CDR3 DNA reads as TGTGCCTGTGACACCGTAGGGGATTCGAGCCGGGACACCCGACAGATGTTTTTC.

This clone is termed medium-sized. This same CDR3 is encoded by further DNA sequences in the sample. The chain carries TRDV2 and TRDJ3, with 7 bases fitting TRDD3. The junction had 2 bases not matched to a gene; V was cut back by 0 bases and J by 1 base. In germline, CDR1 is GEAIGNYY, CDR2 EKD. The CDR3 has 17 residues. CDR3 nucleotides: TGTGCCTGTGACACCGTTGGGGGATCCTGGGACACCCGACAGATGTTTTTC. It codes for CACDTVGGSWDTRQMFF.

This clone was counted between two and nine times. The protein given by TCRdb reflects a much larger clone and differs at residue 7 from this DNA's translation, likely from a read error; the protein shown is the DNA's translation. CDR3 sequence: CALGGFPPTPDKLIF. Here the CDR3 DNA reads TGTGCTCTTGGAGGTTTCCCCCCCACGCCCGATAAACTCATCTTT. V gene TRDV1 combines with J gene TRDJ1; no reliable D call. With 6 bases removed from V and 3 bases from J, the gap between germline ends came to 17 bases. There are 15 residues in the CDR3. Germline V gene sequence: CDR1 TSWWSYY, CDR2 QGS.

This clone was seen a few times. A much larger clone differs by one base, so this may be a read error. At the DNA level, this CDR3 is encoded by other sequences in the same sample as well. This chain joins TRDV2 and TRDJ3; 8 positions agree with TRDD3. The CDR3 is 19 residues long. Trimming took 0 bases from V and 0 from J; bases not matched to a gene: 6. CDR1 GEAIGNYY and CDR2 EKD come from the germline V gene. The CDR3 here is CACDTWGILASWDTRQMFF. The CDR3 DNA reads as TGTGCCTGTGACACCTGGGGGATCCTAGCCTCCTGGGACACCCGACAGATGTTTTTC.

Remarks on this clone: This DNA's translation differs at residue 5 from TCRdb's protein, which comes from a much larger clone; a read error is likely, and the protein shown is translated from the DNA. The V call is TRDV2, the J call TRDJ3; D is possibly TRDD3 (6 bases). The CDR3 runs to 16 residues. Germline CDR1 reads GEAIGNYY; CDR2 reads EKD. V was trimmed by 3 bases and J by 0 bases, leaving 8 bases between them. The CDR3 DNA reads TGTGCCTGTGACGTGATACGCTCCTGGGACACCCGACAGATGTTTTTC. Its protein is CACDVIRSWDTRQMFF.